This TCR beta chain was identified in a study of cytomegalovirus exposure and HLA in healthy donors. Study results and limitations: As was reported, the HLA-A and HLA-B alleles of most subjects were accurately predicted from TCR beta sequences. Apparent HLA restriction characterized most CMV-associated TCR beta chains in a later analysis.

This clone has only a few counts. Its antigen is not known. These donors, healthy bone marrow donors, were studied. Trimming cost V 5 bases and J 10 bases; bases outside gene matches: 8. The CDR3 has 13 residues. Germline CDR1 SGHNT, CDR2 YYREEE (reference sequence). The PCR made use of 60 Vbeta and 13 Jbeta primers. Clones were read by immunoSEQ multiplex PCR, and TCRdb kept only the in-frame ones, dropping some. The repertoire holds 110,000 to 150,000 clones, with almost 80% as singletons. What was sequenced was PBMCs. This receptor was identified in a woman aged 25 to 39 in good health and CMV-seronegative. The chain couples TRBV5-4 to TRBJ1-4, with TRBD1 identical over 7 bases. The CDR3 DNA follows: TGTGCCAGCAGTTCCGGGACAGTTGCAAAACTGTTTTTT. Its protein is CASSSGTVAKLFF.